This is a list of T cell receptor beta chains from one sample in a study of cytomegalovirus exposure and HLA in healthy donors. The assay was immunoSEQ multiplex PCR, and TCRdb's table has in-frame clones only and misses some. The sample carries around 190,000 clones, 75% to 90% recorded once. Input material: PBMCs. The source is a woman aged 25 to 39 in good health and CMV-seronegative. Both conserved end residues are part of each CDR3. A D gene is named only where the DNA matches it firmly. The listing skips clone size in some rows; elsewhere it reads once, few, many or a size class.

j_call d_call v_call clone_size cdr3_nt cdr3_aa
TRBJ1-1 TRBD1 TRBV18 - TGTGCCAGCTCACCCGGGACAGGTAGAGCTGAAGCTTTCTTT CASSPGTGRAEAFF
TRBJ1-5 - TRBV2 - TGTGCCAGCGGGAGGGAGAATCAGCCCCAGCATTTT CASGRENQPQHF
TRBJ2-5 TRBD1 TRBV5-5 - TGTGCCAGCAGCTGGACAGGGGACGGGGAGACCCAGTACTTC CASSWTGDGETQYF
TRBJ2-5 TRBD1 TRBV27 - TGTGCCAGCAGTTTCCGGGACAGCCAAGAGACCCAGTACTTC CASSFRDSQETQYF
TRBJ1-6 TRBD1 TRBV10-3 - TGTGCCACAACAGGGGACCCAGGTTCACCCCTCCACTTT CATTGDPGSPLHF
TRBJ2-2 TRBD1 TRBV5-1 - TGCGCCAGCAGCTTCGGTCAGGGGGCGAACACCGGGGAGCTGTTTTTT CASSFGQGANTGELFF
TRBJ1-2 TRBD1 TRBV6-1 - TGTGCCAGCAGTGCTTGGACAGGGGAGAATGGCTACACCTTC CASSAWTGENGYTF
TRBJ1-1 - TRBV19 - TGTGCCAGTAGCCAGGTGAACACTGAAGCTTTCTTT CASSQVNTEAFF
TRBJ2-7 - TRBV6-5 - TGTGCCAGCAGTTGGGACTTTAGCGGAGCAGCCTACGAGCAGTACTTC CASSWDFSGAAYEQYF
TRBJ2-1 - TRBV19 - TGTGCCAGTAGTTTCCTGGGACAACCCGTCGACAATGAGCAGTTCTTC CASSFLGQPVDNEQFF
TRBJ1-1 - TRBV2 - TGTGCCAGCAGTGGGGGGGGCTCGGTGAACACTGAAGCTTTCTTT CASSGGGSVNTEAFF
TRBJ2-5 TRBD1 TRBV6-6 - TGTGCCAGCAGTTGGACAGGGGGGCAAGAGACCCAGTACTTC CASSWTGGQETQYF
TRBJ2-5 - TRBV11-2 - TGTGCCAGCAGCTCGGACCAAGAGACCCAGTACTTC CASSSDQETQYF
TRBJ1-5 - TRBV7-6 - TGTGCCAGCAGCCGGCATGACAGGCGGTTCCGAAATCAGCCCCAGCATTTT CASSRHDRRFRNQPQHF
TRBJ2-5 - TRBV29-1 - TGCAGCGTCTCAATCGCCGGGACTTGGGGGGAGACCCAGTACTTC CSVSIAGTWGETQYF
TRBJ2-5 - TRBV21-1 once TGTGCCAGCAGCACCCAAGGGGGCCGGCCTCAAGAGACCCAGTACTTC CASSTQGGRPQETQYF
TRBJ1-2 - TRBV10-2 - TGCGCCAGCAGTGGTCGGACGGTGGACAAGTACACCTTC CASSGRTVDKYTF
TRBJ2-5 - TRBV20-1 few TGCAGTGCTACTAGCGAAGAGACCCAGTACTTC CSATSEETQYF
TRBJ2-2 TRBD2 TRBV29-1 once TGCAGCGGGACTAGCGGGGGGGCAAACACCGGGGAGCTGTTTTTT CSGTSGGANTGELFF
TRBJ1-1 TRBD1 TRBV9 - TGTGCCAGCAGCGTTTTAGGGGGCCCGAACACTGAAGCTTTCTTT CASSVLGGPNTEAFF
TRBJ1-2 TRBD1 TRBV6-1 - TGTGCCAGCAGTGAAAGGACAGGGGATGTCTATGGCTACACCTTC CASSERTGDVYGYTF
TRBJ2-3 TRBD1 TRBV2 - TGTGCCAGCAACAGGGGTCGAGATACGCAGTATTTT CASNRGRDTQYF
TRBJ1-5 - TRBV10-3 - TGTGCCATCAGTGATGGAGGGGTAGTCAATCAGCCCCAGCATTTT CAISDGGVVNQPQHF
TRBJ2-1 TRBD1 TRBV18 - TGTGCCAGCTCACCTAAGGGACAGCCGAGACGTGCGCAGTTCTTC CASSPKGQPRRAQFF
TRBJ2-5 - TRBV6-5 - TGTGCCAGCAGGGCTTCAGGAGAGACCCAGTACTTC CASRASGETQYF
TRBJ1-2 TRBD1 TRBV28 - TGTGCCAGCAGTCCCCGTAGGGTTGATTTGGACAGGGGCTACACCTTC CASSPRRVDLDRGYTF
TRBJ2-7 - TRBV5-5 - TGTGCCAGCAGCTTGGGACAGGCTACCTACGAGCAGTACTTC CASSLGQATYEQYF
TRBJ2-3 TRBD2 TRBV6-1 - TGTGCCAGCAGCACAACCCGGGAGGGAGATACGCAGTATTTT CASSTTREGDTQYF